The clone carrying this TCR beta chain was detected once. Antigen: not known. This sample is part of a study of B cell selection in AIRE deficiency. Germline-derived CDR1 and CDR2 are SGHTA and FQGNSA. CDR3 size: 14 residues. V shed 3 bases, J shed 2 bases, and the junction held 2 bases outside the gene matches. Regulatory T cells were sorted as CD4+CD25hiCD127low/negative. Healthy unrelated donors supplied the control samples. Assay: immunoSEQ multiplex PCR; the TCRdb copy retains only in-frame clones and omits some. The data show 15,000 to 20,000 clones, with 90% to 95% seen just once and 0.85% to 1% held by the top ten. Study-level points and caveats: Patient Tconv cells held roughly 31% of Treg sequences shared by healthy donors. Only TCRbeta was sequenced; more than 35% of shared healthy Treg sequences appeared in Tconv.

This receptor was taken from a human donor in good health. V and J are TRBV7-2 and TRBJ2-7, with 9 bases lining up with TRBD2. The specimen sequenced was CD4+CD25+ Tregs sorted from PBMCs. The CDR3 is CASSLGLATYEQYF. The CDR3, as DNA: TGTGCCAGCAGCTTGGGACTAGCTACCTACGAGCAGTACTTC.